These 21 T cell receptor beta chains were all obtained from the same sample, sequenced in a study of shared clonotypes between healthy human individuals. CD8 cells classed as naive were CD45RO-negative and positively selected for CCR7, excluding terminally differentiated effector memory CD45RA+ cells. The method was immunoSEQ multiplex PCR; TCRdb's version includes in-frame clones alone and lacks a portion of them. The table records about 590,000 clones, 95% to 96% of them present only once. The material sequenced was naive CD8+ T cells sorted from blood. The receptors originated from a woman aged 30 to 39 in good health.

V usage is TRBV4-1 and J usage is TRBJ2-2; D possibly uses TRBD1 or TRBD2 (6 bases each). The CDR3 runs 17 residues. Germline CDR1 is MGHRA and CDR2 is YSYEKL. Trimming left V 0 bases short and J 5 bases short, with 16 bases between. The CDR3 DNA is TGCGCCAGCAGCCAAGATTCTCTGGGGGCGGGAACCGGGGAGCTGTTTTTT. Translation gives CASSQDSLGAGTGELFF.

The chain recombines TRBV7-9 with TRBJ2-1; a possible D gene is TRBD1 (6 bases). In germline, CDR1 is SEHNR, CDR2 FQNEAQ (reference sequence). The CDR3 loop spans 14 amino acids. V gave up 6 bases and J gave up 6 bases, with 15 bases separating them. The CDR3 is CASSTGSPINEQFF. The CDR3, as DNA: TGTGCCAGCAGTACAGGGTCCCCTATCAATGAGCAGTTCTTC.

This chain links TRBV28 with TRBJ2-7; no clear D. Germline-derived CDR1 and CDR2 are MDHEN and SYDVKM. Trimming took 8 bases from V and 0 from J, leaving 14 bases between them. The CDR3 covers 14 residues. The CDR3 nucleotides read TGTGCCAGCCGACCGAGGCCCTTCTCCTACGAGCAGTACTTC. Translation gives CASRPRPFSYEQYF.

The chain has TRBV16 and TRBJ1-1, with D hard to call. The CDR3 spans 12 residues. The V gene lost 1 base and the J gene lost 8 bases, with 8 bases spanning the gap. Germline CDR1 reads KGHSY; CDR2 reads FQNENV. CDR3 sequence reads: CASSQLGLEAFF. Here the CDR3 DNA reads TGTGCCAGCAGCCAATTAGGTCTGGAAGCTTTCTTT.

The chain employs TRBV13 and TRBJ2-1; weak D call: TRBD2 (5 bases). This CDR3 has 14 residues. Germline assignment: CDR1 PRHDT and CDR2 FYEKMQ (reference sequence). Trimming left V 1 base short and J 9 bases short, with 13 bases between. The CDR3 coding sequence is TGTGCCAGCAGCTTAGTTGTAGCTGGAGGTGAGCAGTTCTTC. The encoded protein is CASSLVVAGGEQFF.

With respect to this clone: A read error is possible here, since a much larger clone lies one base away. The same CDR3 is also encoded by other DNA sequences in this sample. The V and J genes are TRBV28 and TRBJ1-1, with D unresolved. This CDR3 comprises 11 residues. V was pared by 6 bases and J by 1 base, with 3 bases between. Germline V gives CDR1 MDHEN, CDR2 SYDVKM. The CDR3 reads CASSSNTEAFF. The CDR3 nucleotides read TGTGCCAGCAGCTCGAACACTGAAGCTTTCTTT.

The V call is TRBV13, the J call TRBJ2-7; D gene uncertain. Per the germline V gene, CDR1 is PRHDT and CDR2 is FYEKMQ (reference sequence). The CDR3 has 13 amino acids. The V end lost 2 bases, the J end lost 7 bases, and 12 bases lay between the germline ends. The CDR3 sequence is CASSLTTGLEQYF. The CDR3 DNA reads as TGTGCCAGCAGCTTAACGACCGGTCTTGAGCAGTACTTC.

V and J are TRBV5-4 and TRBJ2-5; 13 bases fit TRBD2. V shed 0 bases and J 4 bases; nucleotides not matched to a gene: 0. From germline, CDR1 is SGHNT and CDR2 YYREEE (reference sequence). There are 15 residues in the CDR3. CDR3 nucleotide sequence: TGTGCCAGCAGCTTGGGACTAGCGGGAGGAGAGACCCAGTACTTC. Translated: CASSLGLAGGETQYF.

The CDR3 is CASSEWGTSGTYEQYF. In DNA, the CDR3 is TGTGCCAGCAGTGAATGGGGGACTAGCGGGACCTACGAGCAGTACTTC. The genes are TRBV6-1 and TRBJ2-7; the match to TRBD2 covers 13 bases. In germline, CDR1 is MNHNS, CDR2 SASEGT. The CDR3 runs 16 residues. V lost 2 bases, J lost 2 bases, and 3 bases stayed unmatched.

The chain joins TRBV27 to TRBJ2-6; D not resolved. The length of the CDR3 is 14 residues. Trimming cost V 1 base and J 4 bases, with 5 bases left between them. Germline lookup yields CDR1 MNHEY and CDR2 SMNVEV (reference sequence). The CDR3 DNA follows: TGTGCCAGCAGTTTATATGCCGGGGCCAACGTCCTGACTTTC. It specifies CASSLYAGANVLTF.

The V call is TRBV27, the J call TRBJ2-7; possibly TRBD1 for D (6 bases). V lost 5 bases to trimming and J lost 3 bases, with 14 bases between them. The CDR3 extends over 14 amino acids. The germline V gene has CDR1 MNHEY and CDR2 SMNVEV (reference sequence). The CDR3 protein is CASSPHRAVYEQYF. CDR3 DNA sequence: TGTGCCAGCAGTCCCCACAGGGCTGTCTACGAGCAGTACTTC.

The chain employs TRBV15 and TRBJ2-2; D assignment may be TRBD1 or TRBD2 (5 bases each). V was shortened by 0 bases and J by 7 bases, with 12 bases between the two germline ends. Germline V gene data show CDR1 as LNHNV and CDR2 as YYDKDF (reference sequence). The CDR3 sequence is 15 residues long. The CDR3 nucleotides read TGTGCCACCAGCAGAGACCCGGGGCGGAGCGGGGAGCTGTTTTTT. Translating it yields CATSRDPGRSGELFF.

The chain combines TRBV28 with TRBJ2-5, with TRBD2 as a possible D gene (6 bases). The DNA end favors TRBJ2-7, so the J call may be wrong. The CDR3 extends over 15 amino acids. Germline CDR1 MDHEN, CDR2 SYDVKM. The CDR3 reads CASSFLALALNEQYF. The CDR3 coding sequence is TGTGCCAGCAGTTTTCTAGCGCTCGCCCTCAACGAGCAGTACTTC.

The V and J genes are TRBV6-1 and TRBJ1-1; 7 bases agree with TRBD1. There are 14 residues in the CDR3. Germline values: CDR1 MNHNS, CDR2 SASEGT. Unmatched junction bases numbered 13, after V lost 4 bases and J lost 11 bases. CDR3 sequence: CASSATGLADFAFF. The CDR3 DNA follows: TGTGCCAGCAGTGCGACAGGGTTGGCCGATTTTGCTTTCTTT.

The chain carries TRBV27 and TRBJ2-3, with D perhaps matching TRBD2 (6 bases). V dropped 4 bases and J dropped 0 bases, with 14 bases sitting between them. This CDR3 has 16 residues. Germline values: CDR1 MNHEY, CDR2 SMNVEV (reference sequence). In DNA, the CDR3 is TGTGCCAGCAGTTCCTATGTGGCGGGGAGCACAGATACGCAGTATTTT. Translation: CASSSYVAGSTDTQYF.

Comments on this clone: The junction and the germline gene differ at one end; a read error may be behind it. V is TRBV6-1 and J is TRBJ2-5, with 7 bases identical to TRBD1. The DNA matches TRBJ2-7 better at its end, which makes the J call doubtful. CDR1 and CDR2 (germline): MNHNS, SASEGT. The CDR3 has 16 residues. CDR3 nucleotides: TGTGCCAGCAGCGAAGGGACAGCCCGGGGCCCCTACGAGCAGTACTTC. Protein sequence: CASSEGTARGPYEQYF.

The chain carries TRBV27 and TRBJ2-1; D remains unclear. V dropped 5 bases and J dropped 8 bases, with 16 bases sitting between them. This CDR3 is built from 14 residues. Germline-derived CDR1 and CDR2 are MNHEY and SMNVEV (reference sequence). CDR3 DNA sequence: TGTGCCAGCAGTCCCCCCTGGTCCGTCGATGAGCAGTTCTTC. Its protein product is CASSPPWSVDEQFF.

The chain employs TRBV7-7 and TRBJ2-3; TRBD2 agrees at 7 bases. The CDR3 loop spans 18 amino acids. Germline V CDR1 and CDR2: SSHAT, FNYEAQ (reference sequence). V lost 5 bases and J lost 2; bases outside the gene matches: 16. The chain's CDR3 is CASSPRPLLADNTDTQYF. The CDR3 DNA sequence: TGTGCCAGCAGCCCCAGACCTCTTCTAGCGGATAACACAGATACGCAGTATTTT.

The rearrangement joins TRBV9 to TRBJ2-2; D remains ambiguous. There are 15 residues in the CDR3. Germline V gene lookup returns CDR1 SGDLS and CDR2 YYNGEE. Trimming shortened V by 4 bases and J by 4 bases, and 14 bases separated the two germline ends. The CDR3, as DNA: TGTGCCAGCAGCCGGACGACCAAGGGCACCGGGGAGCTGTTTTTT. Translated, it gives CASSRTTKGTGELFF.

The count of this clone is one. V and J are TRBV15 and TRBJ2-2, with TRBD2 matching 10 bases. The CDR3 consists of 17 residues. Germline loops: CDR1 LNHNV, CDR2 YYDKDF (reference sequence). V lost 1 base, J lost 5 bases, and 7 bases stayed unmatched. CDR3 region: CATSRGRGLAFTGELFF. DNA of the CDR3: TGTGCCACCAGCAGAGGGCGGGGACTAGCGTTTACCGGGGAGCTGTTTTTT.

CDR3 sequence (DNA): TGCGCCAGCAGCCGCCCAGGACGGTGGAACACTGAAGCTTTCTTT. It is translated as CASSRPGRWNTEAFF. The chain employs TRBV4-1 and TRBJ1-1; D remains ambiguous. Germline V gene data show CDR1 as MGHRA and CDR2 as YSYEKL. V lost 4 bases and J 1 base, leaving 13 bases between the germline ends. The CDR3 has 15 residues.